Listed below are T cell receptor beta chains from one sample, sequenced in a study of blood T cell repertoires in COVID-19. TCRdb's copy holds only in-frame clones and misses some; the assay was immunoSEQ multiplex PCR. The profile shows about 360,000 clones, more than 70% of them singletons. What was sequenced was peripheral blood. The origin of the receptors is a man between 25 and 39 years old with active or convalescent COVID-19. CDR3s include the opening cysteine and the closing phenylalanine or tryptophan. Fields, in order: V gene, J gene, D gene, CDR3 protein. A D gene is named only where the DNA matches it firmly.

V gene: TRBV7-6; J gene: TRBJ1-1; D gene: TRBD1; CDR3 protein: CASSPIDRALNTEAFF
V gene: TRBV7-3; J gene: TRBJ2-1; D gene: TRBD1; CDR3 protein: CASSRQGSSYNEQFF
V gene: TRBV30; J gene: TRBJ1-1; D gene: TRBD1; CDR3 protein: CAGQGQGAWTEAFF
V gene: TRBV21-1; J gene: TRBJ1-5; D gene: .; CDR3 protein: CASSKWGRVNSNQPQHF
V gene: TRBV7-9; J gene: TRBJ1-1; D gene: .; CDR3 protein: CASSPVNTEAFF
V gene: TRBV14; J gene: TRBJ1-2; D gene: .; CDR3 protein: CASSQEQANYGYTF
V gene: TRBV9; J gene: TRBJ2-3; D gene: .; CDR3 protein: CASSVVGAFTDTQYF
V gene: TRBV3-1/TRBV3-2; J gene: TRBJ1-6; D gene: .; CDR3 protein: CASSLKHREFTYNSPLHF
V gene: TRBV28; J gene: TRBJ2-7; D gene: .; CDR3 protein: CASSSPRVSYEQYF
V gene: TRBV9; J gene: TRBJ2-3; D gene: .; CDR3 protein: CASNQDKVADTQYF
V gene: TRBV5-1; J gene: TRBJ1-1; D gene: .; CDR3 protein: CASSGDNEAFF
V gene: TRBV5-1; J gene: TRBJ1-1; D gene: .; CDR3 protein: CASRRVGALGAEAFF
V gene: TRBV19; J gene: TRBJ1-5; D gene: TRBD1; CDR3 protein: CASKYGHRGFSNQPQHF
V gene: TRBV6-5; J gene: TRBJ1-5; D gene: TRBD1; CDR3 protein: CASSYSGRGEPQHF
V gene: TRBV2; J gene: TRBJ1-1; D gene: .; CDR3 protein: CASTRGMNTEAFF
V gene: TRBV4-1; J gene: TRBJ2-7; D gene: TRBD1; CDR3 protein: CASSQSVIQGNTYEQYF
V gene: TRBV19; J gene: TRBJ1-4; D gene: TRBD1; CDR3 protein: CASSDRGRGNEKLFF
V gene: TRBV10-1; J gene: TRBJ2-5; D gene: .; CDR3 protein: CASRIDQYF
V gene: TRBV12-3/TRBV12-4; J gene: TRBJ1-4; D gene: .; CDR3 protein: CASSLSLRKLFF
V gene: TRBV10-3; J gene: TRBJ2-6; D gene: .; CDR3 protein: CANGGSGANVLTF
V gene: TRBV4-3; J gene: TRBJ2-1; D gene: TRBD2; CDR3 protein: CASSQVRRLAGGYTGEQFF
V gene: TRBV19; J gene: TRBJ1-5; D gene: .; CDR3 protein: CASGRRQPQHF
V gene: TRBV5-4; J gene: TRBJ1-4; D gene: TRBD1; CDR3 protein: CASSLGTGLNEKLFF
V gene: TRBV4-3; J gene: TRBJ1-1; D gene: .; CDR3 protein: CASSQASNTEAFF
V gene: TRBV10-2; J gene: TRBJ2-7; D gene: .; CDR3 protein: CASSVLALEQYF
V gene: TRBV21-1; J gene: TRBJ2-7; D gene: .; CDR3 protein: CASSTFVTSGGYEQYF
V gene: TRBV6-2/TRBV6-3; J gene: TRBJ2-7; D gene: .; CDR3 protein: CASSNGRSGGRYEQYF
V gene: TRBV7-9; J gene: TRBJ2-4; D gene: .; CDR3 protein: CASSLWDTRRYF
V gene: TRBV4-1; J gene: TRBJ2-3; D gene: TRBD2; CDR3 protein: CASSQDSSGRADTQYF
V gene: TRBV5-1; J gene: TRBJ1-2; D gene: .; CDR3 protein: CASSLDRGQDGYTF
V gene: TRBV12-5; J gene: TRBJ1-5; D gene: .; CDR3 protein: CASGLVRQGGSNQPQHF
V gene: TRBV11-3; J gene: TRBJ1-2; D gene: TRBD1; CDR3 protein: CASSLERGRSYGYTF
V gene: TRBV6-5; J gene: TRBJ2-7; D gene: TRBD2; CDR3 protein: CASTPPGLAGGEQYF
V gene: TRBV3-1/TRBV3-2; J gene: TRBJ2-5; D gene: TRBD2; CDR3 protein: CASRPLGGDQETQYF
V gene: TRBV15; J gene: TRBJ2-2; D gene: .; CDR3 protein: CATSRRGRGGAGELFF
V gene: TRBV29-1; J gene: TRBJ2-1; D gene: .; CDR3 protein: CSVVSDSYNEQFF
V gene: TRBV6-5; J gene: TRBJ2-2; D gene: .; CDR3 protein: CASSTRLENTGELFF
V gene: TRBV27; J gene: TRBJ1-5; D gene: TRBD1; CDR3 protein: CASSPDREYNQPQHF
V gene: TRBV25-1; J gene: TRBJ2-3; D gene: .; CDR3 protein: CASSEYLGSNPSLDTQYF
V gene: TRBV4-3; J gene: TRBJ2-3; D gene: TRBD2; CDR3 protein: CASSQELAGASTDTQYF
V gene: TRBV12-3/TRBV12-4; J gene: TRBJ1-2; D gene: .; CDR3 protein: CASSFPGKYGYTF
V gene: TRBV12-3/TRBV12-4; J gene: TRBJ1-5; D gene: TRBD1; CDR3 protein: CASSGQGYQPQHF
V gene: TRBV6-4; J gene: TRBJ2-1; D gene: TRBD1; CDR3 protein: CASSESAGGLDEQFF
V gene: TRBV7-9; J gene: TRBJ1-2; D gene: TRBD1; CDR3 protein: CASRAQGQSYGYTF
V gene: TRBV7-2; J gene: TRBJ2-3; D gene: .; CDR3 protein: CASSSLAAGADTQYF
V gene: TRBV27; J gene: TRBJ1-1; D gene: TRBD1; CDR3 protein: CASSSTGGNAEAFF
V gene: TRBV21-1; J gene: TRBJ1-6; D gene: .; CDR3 protein: CASSIRTGTGNSPLHF